The rows below give T cell receptor beta chains drawn from one sample of a study of shared clonotypes between healthy human individuals. The repertoire was sequenced with immunoSEQ multiplex PCR; TCRdb's copy has only in-frame clones and lacks some. The data contain roughly 1,100,000 clones, about 75% of them singletons. The sequencing sample was made of memory CD4+ T cells sorted from blood. The source of these receptors is a young man in good health. Both conserved end residues are part of each CDR3. The D gene is left open where the match is weak.

v_call	d_call	j_call	cdr3_nt	cdr3_aa
TRBV7-2	.	TRBJ2-3	TGTGCCAGCAGCTTATATGCATCCACAGATACGCAGTATTTT	CASSLYASTDTQYF
TRBV27	TRBD1	TRBJ1-6	TGTGCCAGCACCCCGGGACAGTTAGGTTCACCCCTCCACTTT	CASTPGQLGSPLHF
TRBV5-4	.	TRBJ1-1	TGTGCCAGCAGCTTGCGGGGTCTTATGGCTTTCTTT	CASSLRGLMAFF
TRBV19	TRBD1	TRBJ1-1	TGTGCCAGTAGTGTTCGGACAGGAGTGAACACTGAAGCTTTCTTT	CASSVRTGVNTEAFF
TRBV6-6	TRBD2	TRBJ2-7	TGTGCCAGCAGTTACCTCGGGGGGGCAACCTACGAGCAGTACTTC	CASSYLGGATYEQYF
TRBV19	.	TRBJ2-1	TGTGCCAGTAGTATAGAGGGCGGGGCCGTGGGGAATGAGCAGTTCTTC	CASSIEGGAVGNEQFF
TRBV7-2	.	TRBJ2-7	TGTGCCAGCAGCCAACAGCTACACGAGCAGTACTTC	CASSQQLHEQYF
TRBV5-1	.	TRBJ1-2	TGCGCCAGCAGCCCGGCCCAGGGGAGGGAGGGCTACACCTTC	CASSPAQGREGYTF
TRBV5-1	TRBD2	TRBJ2-5	TGCGCCAGCAGCTTGGCCGGGACTAGCGGTACGATCCAGTACTTC	CASSLAGTSGTIQYF
TRBV6-5	.	TRBJ2-7	TGTGCCAGCAGTTACTTACAGAGGGGGGGCTACGAGCAGTACTTC	CASSYLQRGGYEQYF
TRBV7-9	.	TRBJ2-5	TGTGCCAGCAGCCCGATCTCTGGGGGGGAGACCCAGTACTTC	CASSPISGGETQYF
TRBV5-6	.	TRBJ2-3	TGTGCCAGCAGCCTGGGGAGGCACACAGATACGCAGTATTTT	CASSLGRHTDTQYF
TRBV6-5	.	TRBJ1-1	TGTGCCAGCAGCACTCCTTACGGGAACACTGAAGCTTTCTTT	CASSTPYGNTEAFF
TRBV5-1	TRBD2	TRBJ2-7	TGCGCCAGCAGCTTCGGTTCCCTAGCGGGGCGAGGGGGAGAGCAGTACTTC	CASSFGSLAGRGGEQYF
TRBV30	.	TRBJ2-3	TGTGCCTGGAATGGGGACCTCGGGCTCCCAGATACGCAGTATTTT	CAWNGDLGLPDTQYF
TRBV5-4	.	TRBJ2-7	TGTGCCAGCAGCTTGGGACTAGACAGAGCCTACGAGCAGTACTTC	CASSLGLDRAYEQYF
TRBV6-1	.	TRBJ2-3	TGTGCCAGCAGTCTCAGGGGATACACAGATACGCAGTATTTT	CASSLRGYTDTQYF
TRBV5-1	TRBD1	TRBJ2-2	TGCGCCAGCAGCCTTGAATCGAGACAGGGTCGCACCGGGGAGCTGTTTTTT	CASSLESRQGRTGELFF
TRBV5-6	.	TRBJ2-2	TGTGCCAGCAGCTTGTTCAGGGGCGGGATAACCGGGGAGCTGTTTTTT	CASSLFRGGITGELFF
TRBV9	.	TRBJ2-3	TGTGCCAGCAGCGCGGGACAAGGAAAGGCAGATACGCAGTATTTT	CASSAGQGKADTQYF
TRBV9	TRBD1	TRBJ1-3	TGTGCCAGCAGCCCGACAGGGGAACCTGGAAACACCATATATTTT	CASSPTGEPGNTIYF
TRBV7-2	.	TRBJ2-3	TGTGCCAGCAGCTTAGGTCACAGTCCCACAGATACGCAGTATTTT	CASSLGHSPTDTQYF
TRBV5-1	TRBD1	TRBJ2-5	TGCGCCAGCAGCTCGACAGGGGCCATCGGGGGAGAGACCCAGTACTTC	CASSSTGAIGGETQYF
TRBV18	.	TRBJ1-1	TGTGCCAGCTCACCAAACCGGGACGGCAACACTGAAGCTTTCTTT	CASSPNRDGNTEAFF